Below are 32 T cell receptor beta chains sequenced from a single sample in a study of cytomegalovirus exposure and HLA in healthy donors. It was with 60 Vbeta and 13 Jbeta primers that the PCR ran. The repertoire was sequenced with immunoSEQ multiplex PCR; TCRdb's copy has only in-frame clones and lacks some. The profile shows some 85,000 clones, roughly three quarters of them singletons. Sequenced input: PBMCs. The receptors were sampled from a young man in good health and CMV-seronegative.

The chain has TRBV7-2 and TRBJ1-5; TRBD1 might be the D (6 bases). Germline V CDR1 and CDR2: SGHTA, FQGNSA. The germline V and J ends were trimmed by 0 bases and 0 bases, with 9 bases remaining between them. The CDR3 is 16 amino acids. CDR3 protein: CASSLAPGVSNQPQHF. The DNA of the CDR3 is TGTGCCAGCAGCTTAGCCCCAGGGGTTAGCAATCAGCCCCAGCATTTT.

The chain employs TRBV11-2 and TRBJ2-5, with D perhaps TRBD2 (5 bases). The CDR3 spans 14 residues. Germline V CDR1 and CDR2: SGHAT, FQNNGV. V was pared by 6 bases and J by 0 bases, with 11 bases between. The CDR3 is CASSFSGYQETQYF. DNA of the CDR3: TGTGCCAGCAGTTTTTCGGGGTACCAAGAGACCCAGTACTTC.

The CDR3 spells CASGRIRANTEAFF. The CDR3 DNA is TGTGCCAGTGGCAGGATTCGAGCTAACACTGAAGCTTTCTTT. The rearrangement joins TRBV19 to TRBJ1-1, with D hard to call. The V gene's germline CDR1 is LNHDA and CDR2 SQIVND (reference sequence). The V and J ends lost 8 bases and 2 bases respectively, with 15 bases between them. The CDR3 covers 14 residues.

V usage is TRBV21-1 and J usage is TRBJ2-7; the table's D call, TRBD1, was not checked against the DNA. TRBV21-1 counts as a pseudogene. This CDR3 has 14 amino acids. CDR3 sequence: CASSKLTGGYEQYF. For the CDR3, the DNA is TGTGCCAGCAGCAAATTAACAGGGGGCTACGAGCAGTACTTC.

V is TRBV19 and J is TRBJ1-3, with D unresolved. Germline V lookup: CDR1 LNHDA, CDR2 SQIVND (reference sequence). Trimming pared 3 bases from V and 0 bases from J, leaving 15 bases between. This CDR3 comprises 17 residues. In DNA, the CDR3 is TGTGCCAGTAGTATCGTGATGGCCCGAATCTCTGGAAACACCATATATTTT. This translates into CASSIVMARISGNTIYF.

The chain has TRBV5-1 and TRBJ2-2; no clear D gene. The CDR3 totals 15 residues. Germline assignment: CDR1 SGHRS and CDR2 YFSETQ. V was shortened by 2 bases and J by 4 bases, with 12 bases between the two germline ends. The CDR3, as DNA: TGCGCCAGCAGCTTTGCGCTAGACGGCACCGGGGAGCTGTTTTTT. Translated: CASSFALDGTGELFF.

The J gene is TRBJ2-3, the V gene TRBV9, with D possibly TRBD2 on 6 matching bases. The germline V gene encodes CDR1 SGDLS and CDR2 YYNGEE. V lost 0 bases and J lost 6, with 11 bases in between. The CDR3 has 14 residues. The CDR3 nucleotides are TGTGCCAGCAGCGTAGGGTCAGGAGGGGATACGCAGTATTTT. Translation: CASSVGSGGDTQYF.

The V gene is TRBV19, the J gene TRBJ2-5; 9 bases are shared with TRBD1. Germline V gives CDR1 LNHDA, CDR2 SQIVND (reference sequence). Trimming took 4 bases from V and 4 from J; bases not matched to a gene: 7. The CDR3 length is 15 residues. The CDR3 loop is CASSRRDRDLETQYF. The DNA for the CDR3 is TGTGCCAGTAGTAGGCGGGACAGGGACTTAGAGACCCAGTACTTC.

J is TRBJ1-4 and V is TRBV28, with unresolved D. CDR3 size: 16 residues. V was clipped by 4 bases and J by 6 bases, with 18 bases between them. Germline V lookup: CDR1 MDHEN, CDR2 SYDVKM. The CDR3 DNA reads TGTGCCAGCAGTTCACAATACAGAAACAAATATGAAAAACTGTTTTTT. This translates into CASSSQYRNKYEKLFF.

V is TRBV29-1 and J is TRBJ2-3; D may be TRBD2 (6 bases). Trimming took 3 bases from V and 0 from J, leaving 10 bases between them. Germline V gives CDR1 SQVTM, CDR2 ANQGSEA. The CDR3 extends over 14 amino acids. CDR3 loop: CSVDRAGSTDTQYF. The CDR3 bases are TGCAGCGTTGACCGGGCGGGAAGCACAGATACGCAGTATTTT.

This chain connects TRBV6-1 to TRBJ2-7; 7 bases align to TRBD2. Germline CDR1 is MNHNS and CDR2 is SASEGT. The CDR3 covers 14 residues. The J segment lost 5 bases and the V segment lost 10 bases, leaving 14 bases of the junction unmatched. The CDR3 is CATNLLASIHEQYF. CDR3 coding DNA: TGTGCCACCAACTTACTAGCGAGCATCCACGAGCAGTACTTC.

The J gene is TRBJ1-1, the V gene TRBV5-1; D is possibly TRBD1 (6 bases). Trimming left V 0 bases short and J 6 bases short, with 18 bases between. The CDR3 extends over 16 amino acids. Germline V gene lookup returns CDR1 SGHRS and CDR2 YFSETQ. CDR3 coding DNA: TGCGCCAGCAGCTTGGGAGGGGGGGAACCCAACGCTGAAGCTTTCTTT. This codes for CASSLGGGEPNAEAFF.

Only a few counts were recorded for this clone. The chain carries TRBV28 and TRBJ2-1; TRBD1 matches at 8 bases. Germline V gene sequence: CDR1 MDHEN, CDR2 SYDVKM. V was pared by 5 bases and J by 5 bases, with 5 bases of the junction left unmatched. This CDR3 is 14 amino acids long. The CDR3 protein is CASSLLDRDNEQFF. In nucleotides, the CDR3 is TGTGCCAGCAGTCTCTTGGACAGGGACAATGAGCAGTTCTTC.

This chain connects TRBV11-2 to TRBJ2-2, with TRBD2 matching 9 bases. Trimming cost V 5 bases and J 4 bases; bases outside gene matches: 8. The CDR3 totals 16 residues. Looked up from germline, CDR1 is SGHAT and CDR2 is FQNNGV. CDR3: CASSPVAGVVTGELFF. The CDR3 DNA reads as TGTGCCAGCAGCCCGGTAGCGGGAGTTGTCACCGGGGAGCTGTTTTTT.

CDR3 sequence: CASSGFRDRTGNEQFF. DNA of the CDR3: TGTGCCAGCAGCGGATTCCGGGACAGGACGGGCAATGAGCAGTTCTTC. This chain links TRBV7-9 with TRBJ2-1; 8 nucleotides line up with TRBD1. The CDR3 contains 16 residues. Germline V gene sequence: CDR1 SEHNR, CDR2 FQNEAQ (reference sequence). V was clipped by 5 bases and J by 6 bases; unmatched bases: 12.

V usage is TRBV6-1 and J usage is TRBJ2-2; TRBD1 matches 10 bases. Trimming at V came to 3 bases and at J to 6 bases, leaving 7 bases not matched to a gene. CDR1 and CDR2 from the germline V gene are MNHNS and SASEGT. The CDR3 loop spans 16 amino acids. In nucleotides, the CDR3 is TGTGCCAGCAGTGAGGTGACAGGGGGCCACCCCGGGGAGCTGTTTTTT. It yields the protein CASSEVTGGHPGELFF.

V is TRBV28 and J is TRBJ1-1; a weak D match, TRBD1 (5 bases). The length of the CDR3 is 15 residues. Germline V gene data show CDR1 as MDHEN and CDR2 as SYDVKM. V gave up 5 bases and J gave up 0 bases, with 13 bases separating them. The CDR3 DNA sequence: TGTGCCAGCAGTCCTCCGACAGTCATGAACACTGAAGCTTTCTTT. This sequence encodes CASSPPTVMNTEAFF.

This sequence joins TRBV4-1 and TRBJ1-5; 9 positions agree with TRBD1. The ends lost 1 base at V and 6 bases at J; junction bases unmatched: 7. In germline, CDR1 is MGHRA, CDR2 YSYEKL. The CDR3 sequence is 16 residues long. The DNA for the CDR3 is TGCGCCAGCAGCCAAGCGGTGACAGGGGGGGGTCAGCCCCAGCATTTT. Encoded protein: CASSQAVTGGGQPQHF.

This chain uses TRBV7-2 with TRBJ2-1; TRBD2 matches at 10 bases. Per germline, CDR1 SGHTA and CDR2 FQGNSA. The CDR3 totals 12 residues. Unmatched junction bases numbered 2, after V lost 11 bases and J lost 4 bases. This CDR3 is CAGGLAYNEQFF. CDR3 nucleotides: TGTGCCGGGGGACTAGCGTACAATGAGCAGTTCTTC. The variable domain in full, with the rest retrieved from reference TRBV7-2 and TRBJ2-1, is GAGVSQSPSNKVTEKGKDVELRCDPISGHTALYWYRQSLGQGLEFLIYFQGNSAPDKSGLPSDRFSAERTGGSVSTLTIQRTQQEDSAVYLCAGGLAYNEQFFGPGTRLTVL.

The CDR3 DNA reads as TGTGCCAGTAGTATGGGCGTAGGCTATGGCTACACCTTC. This sequence encodes CASSMGVGYGYTF. The chain carries TRBV19 and TRBJ1-2; D unresolved. The CDR3 length is 13 residues. V lost 3 bases, J lost 4 bases, and 9 bases lay in between. The germline V gene has CDR1 LNHDA and CDR2 SQIVND (reference sequence).

Only one count was recorded for this clone. V is TRBV5-4 and J is TRBJ2-1, with 9 bases aligning to TRBD2. This CDR3 is 17 amino acids long. The J segment lost 3 bases and the V segment lost 1 base, leaving 8 bases of the junction unmatched. Per the germline V gene, CDR1 is SGHNT and CDR2 is YYREEE (reference sequence). In DNA form, the CDR3 reads TGTGCCAGCAGCTTGTATCGGGATAGCGGGAGCTACAATGAGCAGTTCTTC. Translated, it gives CASSLYRDSGSYNEQFF.

V and J are TRBV6-5 and TRBJ2-4, with 12 bases matching TRBD1. This CDR3 is built from 16 residues. Germline CDR1 reads MNHEY; CDR2 reads SVGAGI. V lost 3 bases and J lost 8; bases outside the gene matches: 8. This CDR3 is CASSYRGQGAQHIQYF. DNA for the CDR3: TGTGCCAGCAGTTATCGGGGACAGGGGGCGCAACACATTCAGTACTTC.

The chain combines TRBV7-9 with TRBJ2-1; 10 positions match TRBD2. CDR1 and CDR2 from the germline V gene are SEHNR and FQNEAQ (reference sequence). Unmatched junction bases numbered 11, after V lost 4 bases and J lost 8 bases. The CDR3 consists of 16 residues. The CDR3 DNA sequence: TGTGCCAGCAGCTCACGATTAGCGGGAGGTAGGGATGAGCAGTTCTTC. It specifies CASSSRLAGGRDEQFF.

This clone was recorded only once. CDR3 region: CASSLGEGLSEKLFF. The CDR3 bases are TGTGCCAGCAGCTTAGGGGAGGGCCTTAGTGAAAAACTGTTTTTT. The chain links TRBV7-2 to TRBJ1-4; D unresolved. Trimming took off 1 base at V and 7 bases at J, with 13 bases between the two ends. The germline V gene has CDR1 SGHTA and CDR2 FQGNSA. This CDR3 contains 15 residues.

The table lists this clone with a count of one. The rearrangement uses TRBV4-2 and TRBJ2-1, with TRBD2 matching over 12 bases. This CDR3 has 16 residues. The ends lost 0 bases at V and 7 bases at J; junction bases unmatched: 4. The germline CDR1 and CDR2 sequences are LGHNA and YNFKEQ. The DNA of the CDR3 is TGTGCCAGCAGCCAAGATGTGACTAGCGGGGGAAATGAGCAGTTCTTC. It yields the protein CASSQDVTSGGNEQFF.

The genes are TRBV27 and TRBJ1-2; D not resolved. This CDR3 contains 14 residues. V was pared by 3 bases and J by 6 bases, with 14 bases between. Germline loops: CDR1 MNHEY, CDR2 SMNVEV (reference sequence). The CDR3 DNA is TGTGCCAGCAGTTTCCCGGTGGAGGATCATGGCTACACCTTC. It translates to CASSFPVEDHGYTF.

The chain recombines TRBV30 with TRBJ2-7; D might be TRBD1 (8 bases). CDR1 and CDR2 (germline): GTSNPN, SVGIG (reference sequence). Trimming left V 3 bases short and J 3 bases short, with 18 bases between. The CDR3 runs to 15 residues. Here the CDR3 DNA reads TGTGCCTGGAGCGCCCCCGGGGGGACAGGCTACGAGCAGTACTTC. Translation: CAWSAPGGTGYEQYF.

The gene calls are TRBV13 and TRBJ2-7, with D possibly TRBD1 on 5 matching bases. The CDR3 spans 14 residues. V was shortened by 6 bases and J by 4 bases, with 16 bases between the two germline ends. CDR1 and CDR2 from the germline V gene are PRHDT and FYEKMQ (reference sequence). CDR3 sequence reads: CASSGASQRYEQYF. The DNA for the CDR3 is TGTGCCAGCAGTGGGGCTAGTCAAAGGTACGAGCAGTACTTC. The full variable domain, rest sourced from reference TRBV13 and TRBJ2-7, is AAGVIQSPRHLIKEKRETATLKCYPIPRHDTVYWYQQGPGQDPQFLISFYEKMQSDKGSIPDRFSAQQFSDYHSELNMSSLELGDSALYFCASSGASQRYEQYFGPGTRLTVT.

The rearrangement joins TRBV4-2 to TRBJ1-5, with 10 bases fitting TRBD1. The CDR3 length is 17 residues. V trimming: 0 bases; J trimming: 7 bases; junction bases outside the gene matches: 9. Germline lookup yields CDR1 LGHNA and CDR2 YNFKEQ. The CDR3 loop reads CASSQDAGTGVGQPQHF. The CDR3 DNA sequence: TGTGCCAGCAGCCAAGACGCCGGGACAGGGGTTGGGCAGCCCCAGCATTTT.

V and J are TRBV7-9 and TRBJ2-1, with 14 bases fitting TRBD2. The CDR3 is made up of 16 amino acids. From germline, CDR1 is SEHNR and CDR2 FQNEAQ (reference sequence). Trimming cost V 5 bases and J 4 bases; bases outside gene matches: 4. The CDR3 loop reads CASSPRTSGRYNEQFF. The CDR3 DNA is TGTGCCAGCAGCCCTCGGACTAGCGGGAGGTACAATGAGCAGTTCTTC.

The chain employs TRBV20-1 and TRBJ2-7, with D unresolved. The CDR3 contains 11 residues. CDR1 DFQATT and CDR2 SNEGSKA come from the germline V gene (reference sequence). Trimming pared 0 bases from V and 6 bases from J, leaving 6 bases between. The CDR3 loop reads CSAREVGEQYF. CDR3 coding DNA: TGCAGTGCTAGAGAAGTCGGCGAGCAGTACTTC.

This clone was seen a few times. The gene calls are TRBV11-2 and TRBJ1-2; maybe TRBD1 (6 bases). The germline V gene encodes CDR1 SGHAT and CDR2 FQNNGV. The CDR3 is 15 amino acids. Trimming cost V 5 bases and J 2 bases, with 15 bases left between them. CDR3 DNA sequence: TGTGCCAGCAGCCCGGGACACACCGGGAACTATGGCTACACCTTC. This sequence encodes CASSPGHTGNYGYTF.